These 2 T cell receptor beta chains were all obtained from the same sample, sequenced in a study of metastatic and nonmetastatic thyroid tumors. TCRdb re-analyzed the PCR reads through MiXCR. The data hold approximately 23,000 clones, with around 23% observed a single time. Thyroid surgery had not been preceded by any treatment in any patient. Sequencing was done on a sample of blood. All receptors come from a male donor with papillary thyroid cancer or a benign thyroid nodule (not recorded which). Some clones in this sample may be carry-over from other donors' samples.

In this sample, this clone turned up a few times. Other DNA sequences in this sample translate to the same CDR3. The chain has TRBV5-6 and TRBJ2-1, with D perhaps being TRBD1 or TRBD2 (5 bases each). Germline V CDR1 and CDR2: SGHDT, YYEEEE. Trimming took off 0 bases at V and 6 bases at J, with 22 bases between the two ends. There are 18 residues in the CDR3. The CDR3 nucleotides are TGTGCCAGCAGCTTGGTGGGTGGCTCCGACAGTGCGGGCAATGAGCAGTTCTTC. It is translated as CASSLVGGSDSAGNEQFF.

This clone was observed many times. The J gene is TRBJ2-1, the V gene TRBV2; maybe TRBD2 (6 bases). V lost 6 bases to trimming and J lost 1 base, with 13 bases between them. The CDR3 extends over 15 amino acids. In germline, CDR1 is SNHLY, CDR2 FYNNEI. CDR3 loop: CASRWDSSSYNEQFF. The CDR3 DNA sequence: TGTGCCAGCAGGTGGGACTCGTCATCCTACAATGAGCAGTTCTTC.